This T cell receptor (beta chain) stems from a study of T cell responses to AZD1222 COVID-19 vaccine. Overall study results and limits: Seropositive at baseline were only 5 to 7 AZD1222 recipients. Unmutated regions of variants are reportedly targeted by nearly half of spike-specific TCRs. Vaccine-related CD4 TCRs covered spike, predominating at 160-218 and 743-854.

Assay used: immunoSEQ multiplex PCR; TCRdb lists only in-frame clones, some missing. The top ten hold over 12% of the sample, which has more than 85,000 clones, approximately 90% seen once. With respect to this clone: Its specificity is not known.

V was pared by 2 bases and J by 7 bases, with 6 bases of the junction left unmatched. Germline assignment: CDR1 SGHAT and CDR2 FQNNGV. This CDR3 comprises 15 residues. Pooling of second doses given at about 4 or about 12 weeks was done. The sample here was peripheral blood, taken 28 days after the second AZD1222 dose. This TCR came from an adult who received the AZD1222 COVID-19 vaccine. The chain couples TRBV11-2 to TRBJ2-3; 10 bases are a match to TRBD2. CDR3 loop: CASSLKEREGHTQYF. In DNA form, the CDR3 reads TGTGCCAGCAGCTTAAAGGAGCGGGAGGGCCATACGCAGTATTTT. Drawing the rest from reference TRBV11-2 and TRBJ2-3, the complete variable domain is EAGVAQSPRYKIIEKRQSVAFWCNPISGHATLYWYQQILGQGPKLLIQFQNNGVVDDSQLPKDRFSAERLKGVDSTLKIQPAKLEDSAVYLCASSLKEREGHTQYFGPGTRLTVL.